The 18 T cell receptor beta chains reported below all come from one sample, sequenced in a study of PD-1 blockade in classical Hodgkin lymphoma. There was relapse after autologous stem cell transplantation in every patient, and there was variation in brentuximab vedotin exposure. Measured with immunoSEQ multiplex PCR; TCRdb has only the in-frame clones, and not every one. The repertoire holds about 21,000 clones, with approximately 71% as singletons. This sample comprised peripheral blood mononuclear cells (PBMCs), obtained at baseline. Receptor source: a human donor with classical Hodgkin lymphoma.

V gene TRBV6-5 combines with J gene TRBJ2-5, with a possible D match to TRBD2 (6 bases). CDR1 is MNHEY, CDR2 SVGAGI, per germline. The ends were cut back, 6 bases at V and 5 bases at J, with 13 bases in the middle. The CDR3 totals 13 residues. The CDR3 region is CASRWGDAETQYF. CDR3 in DNA: TGTGCCAGCAGATGGGGGGATGCGGAGACCCAGTACTTC.

This clone was counted between two and nine times. The chain uses TRBV18 and TRBJ2-7, with 10 bases matching TRBD2. In germline, CDR1 is KGHSH, CDR2 LQKENI. J gave up 5 bases and V 4 bases, and 8 bases lay outside the gene matches. This CDR3 region has 15 residues. The CDR3 DNA sequence: TGTGCCAGCTCACTCGGACTAGCGGAAGGCCACGAGCAGTACTTC. It codes for CASSLGLAEGHEQYF.

This chain uses TRBV6-5 with TRBJ2-7; D remains unclear. The CDR3 loop spans 15 amino acids. V was trimmed by 6 bases and J by 0 bases, leaving 15 bases between them. CDR1 is MNHEY and CDR2 is SVGAGI in the germline V gene. CDR3 nucleotides: TGTGCCAGCAGCTCCCCCTACAAAAGCTCCTACGAGCAGTACTTC. The encoded protein is CASSSPYKSSYEQYF.

V gene TRBV6-5 combines with J gene TRBJ1-1; D remains unclear. The CDR3 contains 13 residues. Germline assignment: CDR1 MNHEY and CDR2 SVGAGI. Deletions cut 2 bases from V and 7 bases from J, with 11 bases between. The CDR3 nucleotides read TGTGCCAGCAGTTACCAACAGCAACTTGAAGCTTTCTTT. It specifies CASSYQQQLEAFF.

This clone was observed once. This chain joins TRBV6-1 and TRBJ1-4; the D gene is possibly TRBD1 (6 bases). Trimming cost V 7 bases and J 6 bases, with 15 bases left between them. CDR1 and CDR2 (germline): MNHNS, SASEGT. The CDR3 is made up of 14 amino acids. DNA for the CDR3: TGTGCCAGCAAACCAGGGGAATTGTATGAAAAACTGTTTTTT. This gives the protein CASKPGELYEKLFF.

V is TRBV5-4 and J is TRBJ1-1, with D possibly TRBD1 on 5 matching bases. Trimming shortened V by 5 bases and J by 1 base, and 12 bases separated the two germline ends. The CDR3 contains 14 residues. In germline, CDR1 is SGHNT, CDR2 YYREEE (reference sequence). For the CDR3, the DNA is TGTGCCAGCAGAATCCCGACAGCGAACACTGAAGCTTTCTTT. Protein product: CASRIPTANTEAFF.

The chain employs TRBV6-5 and TRBJ1-4; a possible D gene is TRBD1 (6 bases). The V gene's germline CDR1 is MNHEY and CDR2 SVGAGI. With 3 bases removed from V and 7 bases from J, the gap between germline ends came to 12 bases. The CDR3 extends over 14 amino acids. The CDR3 here is CASSYRGGGEKLFF. CDR3 DNA sequence: TGTGCCAGCAGTTATCGAGGGGGTGGTGAAAAACTGTTTTTT.

This clone has a handful of counts. V is TRBV18 and J is TRBJ2-7; D is perhaps TRBD2 (6 bases). Trimming pared 3 bases from V and 7 bases from J, leaving 10 bases between. The germline V gene encodes CDR1 KGHSH and CDR2 LQKENI. The CDR3 is 12 residues long. The CDR3, as DNA: TGTGCCAGCTCACCGGGACTCGGGGAGCAGTACTTC. Its translation is CASSPGLGEQYF.

V gene TRBV28 combines with J gene TRBJ2-5; 9 positions agree with TRBD1. This CDR3 spans 17 amino acids. Germline CDR1 and CDR2: MDHEN and SYDVKM. The ends lost 0 bases at V and 3 bases at J; junction bases unmatched: 8. CDR3: CASSLWVGQGKEETQYF. CDR3 in DNA: TGTGCCAGCAGTTTATGGGTAGGACAGGGGAAGGAAGAGACCCAGTACTTC.

This chain joins TRBV29-1 and TRBJ1-3; 10 bases map to TRBD1. The CDR3 contains 14 residues. Germline CDR1 is SQVTM and CDR2 is ANQGSEA. Germline trimming cut 7 bases from V and 2 bases from J; bases unmatched to any gene: 5. In nucleotides, the CDR3 is TGCAGCGCCCAGACAGGGGGCACTGGAAACACCATATATTTT. Translation gives CSAQTGGTGNTIYF.

The chain carries TRBV30 and TRBJ1-3, with 10 bases lining up with TRBD1. In germline, CDR1 is GTSNPN, CDR2 SVGIG (reference sequence). This CDR3 is built from 15 residues. V lost 3 bases and J lost 4; bases outside the gene matches: 6. CDR3 protein: CAWSRQGAGGNTIYF. CDR3 sequence (DNA): TGTGCCTGGAGCCGACAGGGGGCAGGAGGAAACACCATATATTTT.

V gene TRBV30 combines with J gene TRBJ2-3; a possible D gene is TRBD1 (7 bases). Trimming pared 3 bases from V and 5 bases from J, leaving 12 bases between. The CDR3 is 13 residues long. Germline CDR1 GTSNPN, CDR2 SVGIG (reference sequence). For the CDR3, the DNA is TGTGCCTGGAGGGAGGGGGCTAGAGATACGCAGTATTTT. It encodes CAWREGARDTQYF.

The chain has TRBV29-1 and TRBJ1-4; D gene unclear. The CDR3 spans 11 residues. Germline CDR1 SQVTM, CDR2 ANQGSEA. The germline V and J ends were trimmed by 4 bases and 5 bases, with 5 bases remaining between them. CDR3 in amino acids: CSVGLNEKLFF. CDR3 in DNA: TGCAGCGTTGGGTTAAATGAAAAACTGTTTTTT.

This sequence joins TRBV30 and TRBJ2-1; TRBD2 agrees at 8 bases. The CDR3 extends over 12 amino acids. Looked up from germline, CDR1 is GTSNPN and CDR2 is SVGIG (reference sequence). V was pared by 8 bases and J by 9 bases, with 9 bases of the junction left unmatched. CDR3 sequence: CARTGGGPEQFF. The CDR3 DNA follows: TGTGCCAGGACGGGCGGGGGGCCTGAGCAGTTCTTC.

This clone has more than one count but fewer than ten. The genes are TRBV4-1 and TRBJ2-5; TRBD1 might be the D (5 bases). Germline values: CDR1 MGHRA, CDR2 YSYEKL. Deletions cut 4 bases from V and 1 base from J, with 10 bases between. CDR3 length equals 14 residues. CDR3 DNA: TGCGCCAGCAGCCCCCGACAGTTCCAAGAGACCCAGTACTTC. Translated, it gives CASSPRQFQETQYF.

The rearrangement uses TRBV20-1 and TRBJ2-1; D is unclear. The length of the CDR3 is 10 residues. V dropped 5 bases and J dropped 4 bases, with 3 bases sitting between them. CDR1 and CDR2 from the germline V gene are DFQATT and SNEGSKA (reference sequence). The CDR3 DNA follows: TGCAGTGCTGAATACAATGAGCAGTTCTTC. Residues: CSAEYNEQFF.

This clone was seen a few times. The rearrangement uses TRBV6-1 and TRBJ2-7; a weak D match, TRBD1 (6 bases). The CDR3 is 13 residues long. The germline CDR1 and CDR2 sequences are MNHNS and SASEGT. Trimming removed 6 bases from V and 2 bases from J, with 11 bases in between. The CDR3 sequence is CASREDSPYEQYF. CDR3 in DNA: TGTGCCAGCAGGGAGGACAGTCCCTACGAGCAGTACTTC.

The CDR3 DNA follows: TGTGCCAGCGGACTTAGCGGGACCCCCGGGGAGCTGTTTTTT. Its translation is CASGLSGTPGELFF. The chain employs TRBV2 and TRBJ2-2; 8 bases map to TRBD2. The CDR3 runs to 14 residues. J lost 6 bases, V lost 8 bases, and 8 bases had no gene match. Germline V CDR1 and CDR2: SNHLY, FYNNEI. The entire variable domain, with the rest obtained from reference TRBV2 and TRBJ2-2, is as follows: EPEVTQTPSHQVTQMGQEVILRCVPISNHLYFYWYRQILGQKVEFLVSFYNNEISEKSEIFDDQFSVERPDGSNFTLKIRSTKLEDSAMYFCASGLSGTPGELFFGEGSRLTVL.